This TCR beta chain comes out of a study of identical twins. Findings and limits, study-wide: The presence of invariant MAIT and iNKT cells could partly confound analyses of zero-insertion sequences.

V gave up 7 bases and J gave up 6 bases, with 19 bases separating them. Germline CDR1 and CDR2: SNHLY and FYNNEI. CDR3 length: 14 amino acids. TCRdb analysed the 5' RACE reads with MiXCR anew, one entry per CDR3 protein. Of fewer than 500,000 distinct CDR3 sequences listed, approximately 24% are singletons. A note on this clonotype: Antigen: not known.

This sample was also put to use in a study of T cells expressing NK-cell markers. From that study: Among the experiments, several used an anti-gamma-delta TCR antibody to restrict sorting to alpha-beta TCR T cells. Questions lingered over whether expanded NKG2C+ T cell clones were HCMV-specific.

Input material: CD4+ T cells sorted from blood. The clonotype originates from a woman under 30 in good health. V and J are TRBV2 and TRBJ2-7, with TRBD2 as a possible D gene (6 bases). CDR3 in amino acids: CASNTGLRGGEQYF. DNA for the CDR3: TGTGCCAGCAATACGGGACTCAGAGGAGGCGAGCAGTACTTC.